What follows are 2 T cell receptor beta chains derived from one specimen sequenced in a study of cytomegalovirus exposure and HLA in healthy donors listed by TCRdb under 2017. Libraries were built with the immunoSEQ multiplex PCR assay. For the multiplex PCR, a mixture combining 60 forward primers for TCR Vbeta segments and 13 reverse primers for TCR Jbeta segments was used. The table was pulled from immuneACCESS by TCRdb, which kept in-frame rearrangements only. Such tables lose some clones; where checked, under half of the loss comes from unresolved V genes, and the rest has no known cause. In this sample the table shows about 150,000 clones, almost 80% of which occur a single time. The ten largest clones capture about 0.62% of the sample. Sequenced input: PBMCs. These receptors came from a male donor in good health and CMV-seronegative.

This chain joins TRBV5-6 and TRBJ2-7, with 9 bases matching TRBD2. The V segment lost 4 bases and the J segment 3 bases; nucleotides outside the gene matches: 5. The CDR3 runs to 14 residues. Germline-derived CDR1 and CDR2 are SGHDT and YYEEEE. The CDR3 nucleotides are TGTGCCAGCAGCGATAGCGGGAGATACTACGAGCAGTACTTC. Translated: CASSDSGRYYEQYF.

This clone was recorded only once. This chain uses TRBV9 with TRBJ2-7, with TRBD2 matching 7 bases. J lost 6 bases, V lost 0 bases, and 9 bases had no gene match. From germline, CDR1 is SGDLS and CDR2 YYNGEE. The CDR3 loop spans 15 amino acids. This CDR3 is CASSVATTSSSEQYF. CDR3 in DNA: TGTGCCAGCAGCGTAGCTACGACTAGCTCATCCGAGCAGTACTTC.